The rows below give T cell receptor beta chains drawn from one sample of a study of T-cell memory formation after mild COVID-19. TCRdb fed the 5' RACE reads into MiXCR, producing one record per CDR3 protein. The table shows just over 400,000 distinct CDR3 sequences, with less than 25% occurring only once. The material sequenced was PBMCs or a T cell subset sorted from them (not recorded which). The receptors stem from an adult woman who had mild COVID-19 (a few samples of this study predate the infection). Cell type and time point are not known. The conserved cysteine and the conserved F or W are not part of the CDR3 here. The order of the fields is CDR3 length, V gene, clone size, J gene, CDR3 protein. Rows may omit the clone size; those that give it use once, few, many or a size class.

>12|TRBV7-2|-|TRBJ2-5
AEGGSGNQETQY
>14|TRBV19|-|TRBJ2-7
ASSISGLAESYEQY
>13|TRBV29-1|few|TRBJ1-3
SVEDEGISGNTIY
>12|TRBV11-3|few|TRBJ2-7
ASSLSGNTYEQY
>10|TRBV11-1|-|TRBJ2-7
ASRGDFYEQY
>13|TRBV4-3|-|TRBJ2-7
ASSQEARLTYEQY
>12|TRBV7-9|few|TRBJ2-5
ASSQAAWSETQY
>14|TRBV6-2/TRBV6-3|-|TRBJ2-7
ASSYSRTLAGSEQY
>13|TRBV2|-|TRBJ2-7
ASSDPGTGNYEQY
>12|TRBV5-1|few|TRBJ1-2
ASSSIGFSYGYT
>13|TRBV12-3/TRBV12-4|few|TRBJ2-3
ASSLRQGRADTQY
>11|TRBV12-3/TRBV12-4|few|TRBJ1-1
ASSSGQDTEAF
>14|TRBV9|-|TRBJ1-2
ASIQNRDYFIVGYT
>13|TRBV6-5|-|TRBJ1-1
ASSYTTRVGAEAF